Following are 14 T cell receptor beta chains from one sample sequenced in a study of shared clonotypes between healthy human individuals. Repertoires were generated with immunoSEQ multiplex PCR, while TCRdb's copy carries only in-frame clones and drops some. The sample holds around 700,000 clones, 74% seen once. The source material was memory CD4+ T cells sorted from blood. Subset in this sample: CD45RA-negative fraction. The source is a woman aged 25-40 years in good health.

The chain joins TRBV20-1 to TRBJ1-2; tentative D call: TRBD1 (6 bases). The CDR3 consists of 11 residues. Germline V gene sequence: CDR1 DFQATT, CDR2 SNEGSKA (reference sequence). Trimming stripped 3 bases from V and 8 bases from J, with 10 bases between. The CDR3: CSASPGAGYTF. As DNA, the CDR3 is TGCAGTGCTAGTCCAGGGGCCGGCTACACCTTC.

The CDR3 reads CASSLSGVEQYF. CDR3 sequence (DNA): TGTGCCAGCAGCTTGTCAGGGGTTGAGCAGTACTTC. The V call is TRBV7-2, the J call TRBJ2-5; D may be TRBD1 (6 bases). The V and J ends lost 3 bases and 11 bases respectively, with 13 bases between them. In germline, CDR1 is SGHTA, CDR2 FQGNSA. The CDR3 has 12 residues.

The chain is built from TRBV7-9 and TRBJ2-1; TRBD1 matches 8 bases. After removal of 4 bases from V and 4 bases from J, the junction contained 6 bases not matched to a gene. CDR1 and CDR2 (germline): SEHNR, FQNEAQ (reference sequence). This CDR3 is built from 15 residues. CDR3 amino acids: CASSSGQGKYNEQFF. DNA of the CDR3: TGTGCCAGCAGCTCTGGACAGGGAAAATACAATGAGCAGTTCTTC. Full variable domain (missing parts from reference TRBV7-9 and TRBJ2-1): DTGVSQNPRHKITKRGQNVTFRCDPISEHNRLYWYRQTLGQGPEFLTYFQNEAQLEKSRLLSDRFSAERPKGSFSTLEIQRTEQGDSAMYLCASSSGQGKYNEQFFGPGTRLTVL.

The rearrangement joins TRBV29-1 to TRBJ1-1, with 7 bases aligning to TRBD1. V dropped 0 bases and J dropped 11; count of bases not matched to a gene: 9. CDR1 and CDR2 from the germline V gene are SQVTM and ANQGSEA. The CDR3 consists of 13 residues. CDR3 region: CSVEDQRDSPAFF. As DNA, the CDR3 is TGCAGCGTTGAAGATCAAAGGGACAGCCCCGCTTTCTTT. Together with reference TRBV29-1 and TRBJ1-1, the CDR3 gives the full variable domain: SAVISQKPSRDICQRGTSLTIQCQVDSQVTMMFWYRQQPGQSLTLIATANQGSEATYESGFVIDKFPISRPNLTFSTLTVSNMSPEDSSIYLCSVEDQRDSPAFFGQGTRLTVV.

This chain connects TRBV5-6 to TRBJ2-5, with TRBD2 matching 8 bases. After removal of 4 bases from V and 5 bases from J, the junction contained 10 bases not matched to a gene. Germline lookup yields CDR1 SGHDT and CDR2 YYEEEE. The CDR3 length is 15 residues. The chain's CDR3 is CASSQAGGGQETQYF. The CDR3 DNA reads as TGTGCCAGCAGCCAGGCCGGGGGGGGCCAGGAGACCCAGTACTTC.

This clone was seen a few times. The CDR3 protein is CASSLRRGLGNTIYF. As DNA, the CDR3 is TGTGCCAGCAGCTTGCGCAGGGGGCTAGGAAACACCATATATTTT. The chain has TRBV5-6 and TRBJ1-3; 8 bases are shared with TRBD1. Germline trimming cut 1 base from V and 4 bases from J; bases unmatched to any gene: 4. Per germline, CDR1 SGHDT and CDR2 YYEEEE. The CDR3 runs to 15 residues.

The chain recombines TRBV6-1 with TRBJ2-6; TRBD2 might be the D (5 bases). Germline V gene data show CDR1 as MNHNS and CDR2 as SASEGT. Trimming pared 9 bases from V and 0 bases from J, leaving 9 bases between. The CDR3 contains 14 residues. The CDR3 reads CASKRDSGANVLTF. Written as DNA, the CDR3 is TGTGCCAGTAAACGGGACTCTGGGGCCAACGTCCTGACTTTC.

The chain uses TRBV27 and TRBJ2-1; 7 nucleotides line up with TRBD1. Per germline, CDR1 MNHEY and CDR2 SMNVEV (reference sequence). CDR3 length: 14 amino acids. V was pared by 6 bases and J by 10 bases, with 12 bases of the junction left unmatched. In DNA form, the CDR3 reads TGTGCCAGCAGCCGGACAGGAGACTTAAGAGAGCAGTTCTTC. It yields the protein CASSRTGDLREQFF.

This clone has only one observation. The rearrangement joins TRBV7-9 to TRBJ2-5; TRBD1 matches at 7 bases. Germline V lookup: CDR1 SEHNR, CDR2 FQNEAQ (reference sequence). This CDR3 spans 14 amino acids. V shed 5 bases and J 5 bases; nucleotides not matched to a gene: 8. CDR3 coding DNA: TGTGCCAGCAGCCTAGGGACAGCCGTCGAGACCCAGTACTTC. Residues: CASSLGTAVETQYF. The entire variable domain, with the rest obtained from reference TRBV7-9 and TRBJ2-5, is as follows: DTGVSQNPRHKITKRGQNVTFRCDPISEHNRLYWYRQTLGQGPEFLTYFQNEAQLEKSRLLSDRFSAERPKGSFSTLEIQRTEQGDSAMYLCASSLGTAVETQYFGPGTRLLVL.

The V call is TRBV28, the J call TRBJ2-5, with D perhaps matching TRBD2 (7 bases). Per the germline V gene, CDR1 is MDHEN and CDR2 is SYDVKM. The V end lost 2 bases, the J end lost 4 bases, and 11 bases lay between the germline ends. CDR3 length: 14 amino acids. The CDR3 region is CASSLGGAAETQYF. The DNA of the CDR3 is TGTGCCAGCAGTTTAGGGGGGGCCGCAGAGACCCAGTACTTC.

This chain links TRBV9 with TRBJ2-1, with 13 positions matching TRBD2. The germline V gene encodes CDR1 SGDLS and CDR2 YYNGEE. V lost 4 bases to trimming and J lost 9 bases; unmatched junction nucleotides: 7. CDR3 size: 15 residues. The CDR3 protein is CASSPRTSGSAEQFF. The CDR3 region has the DNA TGTGCCAGCAGCCCCCGGACTAGCGGGAGTGCTGAGCAGTTCTTC.

The gene calls are TRBV28 and TRBJ2-3, with D unresolved. The CDR3 runs to 11 residues. The germline V and J ends were trimmed by 1 base and 7 bases, with 3 bases remaining between them. Germline assignment: CDR1 MDHEN and CDR2 SYDVKM. The CDR3 loop reads CASSLFNTQYF. CDR3 DNA: TGTGCCAGCAGTTTATTTAATACGCAGTATTTT.

The rearrangement uses TRBV18 and TRBJ1-2; D remains unclear. V lost 0 bases and J 8 bases, leaving 10 bases between the germline ends. The CDR3 sequence is 13 residues long. Germline-derived CDR1 and CDR2 are KGHSH and LQKENI. The CDR3 sequence is CASSPPSREGYTF. CDR3 nucleotide sequence: TGTGCCAGCTCACCACCTTCTAGGGAAGGCTACACCTTC. The complete variable domain, with remaining parts taken from reference TRBV18 and TRBJ1-2, reads NAGVMQNPRHLVRRRGQEARLRCSPMKGHSHVYWYRQLPEEGLKFMVYLQKENIIDESGMPKERFSAEFPKEGPSILRIQQVVRGDSAAYFCASSPPSREGYTFGSGTRLTVV.

V gene TRBV6-5 combines with J gene TRBJ1-3; D is perhaps TRBD1 (6 bases). Per germline, CDR1 MNHEY and CDR2 SVGAGI. Trimming removed 6 bases at V and 8 bases at J, with 20 bases between. The CDR3 has 15 residues. In DNA, the CDR3 is TGTGCCAGCAGGTTGGGGGCCGACAGTATCCACACCATATATTTT. Encoded protein: CASRLGADSIHTIYF.